This T cell receptor (beta chain) was retrieved from a study of shared clonotypes between healthy human individuals (TCRdb year 2020). Regarding the research as a whole: Two women and a few men aged 18 to 49 years were included in the cohort. Per donor, three plates each were used for CD4 naive and CD4 memory, two for CD8 naive, and one for CD8 memory. The study deeply sequenced blood TCR repertoires of about 5 healthy adults to estimate repertoire size and the extent of clonotype sharing between individuals. To increase sequencing depth and limit assay-specific biases, different laboratories used diverse techniques to prepare libraries and sequence TCR repertoires. Per donor, leukapheresis produced somewhere between about 0.94 and 10 billion PBMCs.

Using the deep immunoSEQ assay, multiplex PCR amplified TCR CDR3 regions from genomic DNA. For each cell subset, the extracted genomic DNA was distributed evenly across all wells of several immunoSEQ 96-well plates, and each plate served as one replicate. Each replicate PCR for sorted subsets received roughly 0.2 ug genomic DNA, equal to some 32,000 T cell genomes. Purified libraries were quantified with a Qubit 3.0 fluorometer, sized on a Bioanalyzer 2100, and re-quantified with the KAPA Library Quantification kit. Every immunoSEQ 96-well plate was sequenced on a dedicated single-read 150-cycle Illumina NextSeq 550 flow cell. The study's own analysis went as follows. Because only junctional sequences without quality scores were contained in the immunoSEQ output, filtering matching that applied to full-length reads could not be performed. To assign V/J genes and CDR3, sequences were annotated against IMGT germline references using PyIR, a Python wrapper for IgBLAST v1.9. Reads were removed for weak V/J assignments (E-value above 1e-6), missing CDR3, stop codons, out-of-frame junctions, or ambiguous translated residues. V3J clonotypes were defined by identical inferred V gene, J gene, and CDR3 amino acid sequence. The percentage overlap between two repertoires was calculated by dividing the number of shared unique clonotypes by the size of the smaller repertoire. RTK rarefaction, the Chao1 estimator, and Recon v2.1 estimates of unobserved clonotypes were used to assess repertoire richness. OLGA was used to compute generation probabilities for all TCRbeta clonotypes that the gDNA method yielded from a few donors. In its TCRdb copy, this immuneACCESS table keeps in-frame sequences only and misses some clones. Where compared with another copy, unresolved V genes explain less than half of these, and the others have no known cause. V, J and clone size reflect that table, while D and trimming were determined from the DNA. In all, the sample holds about 1 million clones, and about 70% of those were seen once. In total, the top ten clones hold around 1.5% of the sample.

On this clone itself: Its antigen remains unidentified. No clone much larger than this one lies a single base away; base qualities are absent.

The investigation overall reported the following: Across four donors, around 5% of naive CD4, roughly 3.3% of naive CD8, about 2.3% of memory CD4, and about 0.4% of memory CD8 clonotypes were shared. Based on pairwise subsampling, the degree of clonotype sharing among donors was expected to be affected by sequencing depth. Estimated clonotype richness was generally larger for naive than for memory subsets. Only blood was sampled, and tissue TCR repertoires likely differ from those in blood. Because the study included a small number of donors, the genetic and exposure-history diversity represented was limited. Rarefaction of sorted-subset datasets indicated incomplete sequencing despite the large sequencing depth. Compared with non-shared clonotypes, the clonotypes found in all four sorted-subset donors had higher generation probabilities.

Healthy HIV-negative adults with no recently reported acute infections or vaccinations were included as donors. Every donor was a Caucasian adult residing in Nashville, Tennessee, USA. CD4+ T cells were enriched by magnetic negative selection, after which naive cells were positively selected on CD45RA and the negative fraction was taken as the memory subset. Blood was obtained by leukapheresis, after which PBMCs were separated by Ficoll-Histopaque density gradient centrifugation and cryopreserved in liquid nitrogen vapor phase. Analytical flow cytometry was used to check the purity and quantity of each magnetically sorted T cell population. From each sorted fraction, genomic DNA was isolated and quantified by UV absorbance on a Nanodrop 2000c. This clonotype was sampled from a man between 18 and 29 years old in good health. Material for sequencing was memory CD4+ T cells sorted from blood. Explained via the paper, the cell subset or site label denotes: CD45RA-negative fraction.

The DNA reads TGCGCCAGCAGTGGCGACTCTCCAGGGGAGCAGTTCTTC. It is translated as CASSGDSPGEQFF. In this chain, TRBV10-1 is recombined with TRBJ2-1; D gene: possibly TRBD1, on 5 matching bases. The CDR3 covers 13 residues, taking in both the cysteine and the phenylalanine. Only the CDR3 DNA is retained, 39 bases long and in frame from the first base. Reading the germline V gene (reference sequence) gives CDR1 WNHNN and CDR2 SYGVQD. At the junction V is shortened by 4 bases and J by 10 bases, with 14 bases in between.